Listed below are T cell receptor beta chains from one sample, sequenced in a study of T cells in Graves' hyperthyroidism and ophthalmopathy. TCRdb itself ran the multiplex PCR reads through MiXCR, one entry per CDR3 protein. Of a few hundred thousand distinct CDR3 sequences in the sample, about 15% were seen once. Sample: blood. These receptors were collected from a young woman with Graves' hyperthyroidism. Each CDR3 is given with its conserved first and last residue. Each record gives: CDR3 protein, CDR3 DNA, V gene, clone size, D gene, J gene. D genes are given only for firm matches. Clone sizes are given selectively: once, few, many, or a class where the clone is expanded.

CASSPLGLAGVPGSYNEQFF | TGTGCCAGCAGCCCTCTCGGACTAGCGGGAGTCCCAGGATCCTACAATGAGCAGTTCTTC | TRBV5-8 | many | TRBD2 | TRBJ2-1
CASSPDLGSGNTIYF | TGTGCCAGCAGTCCCGACCTTGGCTCTGGAAACACCATATATTTT | TRBV12-3/TRBV12-4 | many | . | TRBJ1-3
CASSLLAGDSNQPQHF | TGTGCCAGCAGCTTGCTGGCAGGAGATAGCAATCAGCCCCAGCATTTT | TRBV5-6 | . | . | TRBJ1-5
CASSPTGLNSPLHF | TGTGCCAGCAGCCCGACAGGGCTTAATTCACCCCTCCACTTT | TRBV12-3/TRBV12-4 | many | TRBD1 | TRBJ1-6
CASSLAPIGGANTGELFF | TGTGCCAGCAGCTTAGCGCCTATCGGGGGGGCGAACACCGGGGAGCTGTTTTTT | TRBV7-8 | . | TRBD2 | TRBJ2-2
CSARDLLAGAPQETQYF | TGCAGTGCTAGAGACCTACTAGCGGGGGCACCACAAGAGACCCAGTACTTC | TRBV20-1 | many | TRBD2 | TRBJ2-5
CSARRSRGWTDTQYF | TGCAGTGCGAGGAGATCGAGGGGATGGACAGATACGCAGTATTTT | TRBV20-1 | many | . | TRBJ2-3
CASSRQYEQYF | TGTGCCAGCAGCCGACAATACGAGCAGTACTTC | TRBV28 | few | . | TRBJ2-7
CASRAGTAAPLHEQYF | TGTGCCAGCAGGGCCGGGACAGCCGCCCCCCTCCACGAGCAGTACTTC | TRBV6-1 | . | TRBD1 | TRBJ2-7
CSAKLGQGNQPQHF | TGCAGTGCTAAATTGGGACAGGGCAATCAGCCCCAGCATTTT | TRBV20-1 | . | TRBD1 | TRBJ1-5
CSVDVTGTSYEQYF | TGCAGCGTTGACGTGACAGGGACCTCCTACGAGCAGTACTTC | TRBV29-1 | few | TRBD1 | TRBJ2-7
CSARQDSYEQYF | TGCAGTGCTAGACAGGACTCCTACGAGCAGTACTTC | TRBV20-1 | many | . | TRBJ2-7
CAGSPTLPYWGYTF | TGCGCCGGCAGCCCAACCCTGCCCTACTGGGGCTACACCTTC | TRBV4-1 | . | . | TRBJ1-2
CSARELRTSAYEQYF | TGCAGTGCTAGAGAGCTCAGGACTAGCGCCTACGAGCAGTACTTC | TRBV20-1 | many | TRBD2 | TRBJ2-7
CASSALAGEAFF | TGTGCCAGCAGCGCTCTAGCGGGTGAAGCTTTCTTT | TRBV11-3 | many | . | TRBJ1-1
CSARDPDRGNNSPLHF | TGCAGTGCTAGAGATCCCGACAGGGGTAATAATTCACCCCTCCACTTT | TRBV20-1 | few | TRBD1 | TRBJ1-6
CAGSTGLNTEAFF | TGTGCCGGATCGACAGGTTTGAACACTGAAGCTTTCTTT | TRBV19 | few | . | TRBJ1-1
CASSPTRGVYEQYF | TGTGCCAGCAGCCCTACCAGGGGGGTCTACGAGCAGTACTTC | TRBV12-3/TRBV12-4 | many | . | TRBJ2-7
CASSVGGSHTGELFF | TGTGCCAGTTCCGTAGGCGGGAGTCATACCGGGGAGCTGTTTTTT | TRBV19 | . | TRBD2 | TRBJ2-2
CASSDRAGVSGNTIYF | TGTGCCAGCAGCGACAGGGCGGGGGTATCTGGAAACACCATATATTTT | TRBV5-8 | . | TRBD1 | TRBJ1-3
CASSFPSDEQFF | TGTGCCAGCAGCTTCCCCTCCGATGAGCAGTTCTTC | TRBV7-9 | many | . | TRBJ2-1
CASTLAGYNEQFF | TGTGCCAGCACACTAGCGGGCTACAATGAGCAGTTCTTC | TRBV2 | many | TRBD2 | TRBJ2-1
CASSLLDRVNTEAFF | TGCGCCAGCAGCCTGTTAGACAGGGTGAATACTGAAGCTTTCTTT | TRBV5-1 | many | TRBD1 | TRBJ1-1
CAISGGGLYGYTF | TGTGCCATCAGTGGAGGCGGCCTCTATGGCTACACCTTC | TRBV10-3 | . | . | TRBJ1-2
CSASSVERGDTGELFF | TGCAGTGCTAGCTCCGTGGAGCGGGGGGACACCGGGGAGCTGTTTTTT | TRBV20-1 | few | TRBD2 | TRBJ2-2